The rows below give T cell receptor beta chains drawn from one sample of a study of T cell responses to AZD1222 COVID-19 vaccine. Assay: immunoSEQ multiplex PCR; the TCRdb copy retains only in-frame clones and omits some. The repertoire holds 150,000 to 200,000 clones, with 94% as singletons. Sequences were derived from peripheral blood, sampled 28 days after the second AZD1222 dose. The origin of the receptors is an adult who received the AZD1222 COVID-19 vaccine. Both conserved end residues are trimmed from each CDR3. Clone size is given for some rows only: seen once, a few or many times, or a class if the clone is expanded.

V: TRBV19
size: once
J: TRBJ1-2
CDR3: ASSIDWTGTYGYT

V: TRBV27
size: .
J: TRBJ1-5
CDR3: ASSSTYPQPQH

V: TRBV29-1
size: .
J: TRBJ1-1
CDR3: SVDDRGLGTEAF

V: TRBV5-6
size: .
J: TRBJ1-5
CDR3: ASSRGSNQPQH

V: TRBV9
size: .
J: TRBJ1-2
CDR3: ASSDRGNYGYT

V: TRBV19
size: once
J: TRBJ2-7
CDR3: ASSPLSVRNEQY

V: TRBV9
size: .
J: TRBJ2-3
CDR3: ASGKTGNTDTQY

V: TRBV25-1
size: .
J: TRBJ1-1
CDR3: ASSERMDRGEAF

V: TRBV19
size: .
J: TRBJ1-2
CDR3: ASRTFGQNYGYT

V: TRBV2
size: .
J: TRBJ1-1
CDR3: ASSGGTGWNTEAF

V: TRBV29-1
size: .
J: TRBJ1-3
CDR3: SARRGGTGNTIY

V: TRBV9
size: .
J: TRBJ2-1
CDR3: ASSVPAGVDLSYNEQF

V: TRBV24-1
size: .
J: TRBJ1-5
CDR3: ATSDQPNQPQH

V: TRBV19
size: once
J: TRBJ1-4
CDR3: ASSIDPTRNEKLF

V: TRBV5-1
size: .
J: TRBJ1-1
CDR3: ASSFGSYMNTEAF

V: TRBV13
size: .
J: TRBJ2-3
CDR3: ASGGSSTDTQY

V: TRBV19
size: .
J: TRBJ1-1
CDR3: ASSIDGIVAEAF

V: TRBV15
size: .
J: TRBJ2-6
CDR3: ATSAVAGTGANVLT

V: TRBV6-1
size: .
J: TRBJ2-3
CDR3: ASSGVSIAGGITDTQY

V: TRBV10-2
size: .
J: TRBJ1-1
CDR3: ASSPGGLTEAF

V: TRBV2
size: .
J: TRBJ2-3
CDR3: ASSGGLSTDTQY

V: TRBV21-1
size: .
J: TRBJ1-5
CDR3: ASSNPSGHFSNQPQH

V: TRBV23-1
size: .
J: TRBJ1-1
CDR3: ASSLRGLGDTEAF

V: TRBV4-1
size: .
J: TRBJ1-4
CDR3: ASSLLDRAEKLF

V: TRBV5-6
size: once
J: TRBJ2-3
CDR3: ASYKSQDTQY

V: TRBV11-1
size: .
J: TRBJ1-1
CDR3: ASSARSRAF

V: TRBV21-1
size: .
J: TRBJ2-7
CDR3: ASRPFPYRQY

V: TRBV7-7
size: .
J: TRBJ2-2
CDR3: ASSLESGGPGELF

V: TRBV7-8
size: .
J: TRBJ1-5
CDR3: ASSLAAVGGNQPQH

V: TRBV5-6
size: .
J: TRBJ2-1
CDR3: ASSFGTYNEQF

V: TRBV28
size: once
J: TRBJ1-2
CDR3: ASSLGLNYGYT

V: TRBV6-5
size: .
J: TRBJ2-5
CDR3: ASYRDRRGVETQY

V: TRBV5-1
size: .
J: TRBJ1-1
CDR3: ASSFGTEAF